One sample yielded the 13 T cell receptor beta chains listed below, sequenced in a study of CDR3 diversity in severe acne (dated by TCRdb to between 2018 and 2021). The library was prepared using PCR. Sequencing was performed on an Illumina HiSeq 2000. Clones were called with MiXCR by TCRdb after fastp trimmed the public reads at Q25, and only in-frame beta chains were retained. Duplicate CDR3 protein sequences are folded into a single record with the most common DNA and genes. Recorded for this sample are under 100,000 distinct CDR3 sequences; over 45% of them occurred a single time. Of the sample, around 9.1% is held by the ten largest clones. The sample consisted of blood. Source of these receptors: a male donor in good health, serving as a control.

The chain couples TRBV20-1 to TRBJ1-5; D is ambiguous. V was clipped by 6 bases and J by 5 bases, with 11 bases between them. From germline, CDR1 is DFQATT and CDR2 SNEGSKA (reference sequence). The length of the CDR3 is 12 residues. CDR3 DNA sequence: TGCAGTGCCGCCGATGGGTATCAGCCCCAGCATTTT. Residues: CSAADGYQPQHF.

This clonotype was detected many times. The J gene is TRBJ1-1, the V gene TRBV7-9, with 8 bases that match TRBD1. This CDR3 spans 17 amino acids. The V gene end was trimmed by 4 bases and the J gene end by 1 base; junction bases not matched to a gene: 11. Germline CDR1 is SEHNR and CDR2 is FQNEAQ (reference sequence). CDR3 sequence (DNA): TGTGCCAGCAGCTCCTCGGGCAGGGGGCAGACGAACACTGAAGCTTTCTTT. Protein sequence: CASSSSGRGQTNTEAFF. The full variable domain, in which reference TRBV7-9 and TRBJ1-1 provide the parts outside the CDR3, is DTGVSQNPRHKITKRGQNVTFRCDPISEHNRLYWYRQTLGQGPEFLTYFQNEAQLEKSRLLSDRFSAERPKGSFSTLEIQRTEQGDSAMYLCASSSSGRGQTNTEAFFGQGTRLTVV.

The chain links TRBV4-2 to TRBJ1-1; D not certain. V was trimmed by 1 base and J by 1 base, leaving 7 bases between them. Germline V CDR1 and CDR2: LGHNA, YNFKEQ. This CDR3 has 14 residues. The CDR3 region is CASSQVTENTEAFF. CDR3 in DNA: TGTGCCAGCAGCCAAGTCACGGAGAACACTGAAGCTTTCTTT.

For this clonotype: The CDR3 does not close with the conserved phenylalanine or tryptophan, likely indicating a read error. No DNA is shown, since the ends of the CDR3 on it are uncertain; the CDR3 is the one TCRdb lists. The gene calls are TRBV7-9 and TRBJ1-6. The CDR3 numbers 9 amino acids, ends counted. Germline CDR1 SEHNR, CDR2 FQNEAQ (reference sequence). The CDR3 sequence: CASSGRLGL.

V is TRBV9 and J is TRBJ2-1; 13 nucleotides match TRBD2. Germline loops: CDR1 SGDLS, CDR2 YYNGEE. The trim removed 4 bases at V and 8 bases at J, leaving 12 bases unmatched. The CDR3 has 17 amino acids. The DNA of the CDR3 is TGTGCCAGCAGCCCCACTAGCGGGGGGGGGGCAGTAGATGAGCAGTTCTTC. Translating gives CASSPTSGGGAVDEQFF.

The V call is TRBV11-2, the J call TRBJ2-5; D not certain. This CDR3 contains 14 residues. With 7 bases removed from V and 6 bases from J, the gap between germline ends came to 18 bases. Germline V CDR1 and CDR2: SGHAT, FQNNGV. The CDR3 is CASTRSTRGKTQYF. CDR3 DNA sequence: TGTGCCAGCACCCGATCGACTCGTGGAAAGACCCAGTACTTC. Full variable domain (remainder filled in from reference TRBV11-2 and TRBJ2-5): EAGVAQSPRYKIIEKRQSVAFWCNPISGHATLYWYQQILGQGPKLLIQFQNNGVVDDSQLPKDRFSAERLKGVDSTLKIQPAKLEDSAVYLCASTRSTRGKTQYFGPGTRLLVL.

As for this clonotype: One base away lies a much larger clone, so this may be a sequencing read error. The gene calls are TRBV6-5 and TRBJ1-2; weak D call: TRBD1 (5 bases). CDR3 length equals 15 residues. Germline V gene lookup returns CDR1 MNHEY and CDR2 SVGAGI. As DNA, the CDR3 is TGTGCCAGCGGTTACTCGTTTTGGCAGGGTGGCGGCTACACCTTC. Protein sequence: CASGYSFWQGGGYTF.

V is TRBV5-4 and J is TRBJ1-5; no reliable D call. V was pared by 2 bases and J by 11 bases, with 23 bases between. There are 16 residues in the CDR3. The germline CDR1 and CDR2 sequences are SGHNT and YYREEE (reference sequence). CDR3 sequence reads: CASSFFSFSVQETQHF. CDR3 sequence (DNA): TGTGCCAGCAGCTTTTTTTCATTTTCGGTGCAAGAGACCCAGCATTTT. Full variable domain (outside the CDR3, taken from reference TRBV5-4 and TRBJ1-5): ETGVTQSPTHLIKTRGQQVTLRCSSQSGHNTVSWYQQALGQGPQFIFQYYREEENGRGNFPPRFSGLQFPNYSSELNVNALELDDSALYLCASSFFSFSVQETQHFGDGTRLSIL.

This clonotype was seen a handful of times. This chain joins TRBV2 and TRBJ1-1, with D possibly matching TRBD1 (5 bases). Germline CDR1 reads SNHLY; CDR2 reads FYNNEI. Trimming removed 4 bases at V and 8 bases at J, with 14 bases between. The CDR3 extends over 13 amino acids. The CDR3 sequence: CASSARGGAEAFF. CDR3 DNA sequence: TGTGCCAGCAGTGCGAGGGGAGGGGCGGAAGCTTTCTTT.

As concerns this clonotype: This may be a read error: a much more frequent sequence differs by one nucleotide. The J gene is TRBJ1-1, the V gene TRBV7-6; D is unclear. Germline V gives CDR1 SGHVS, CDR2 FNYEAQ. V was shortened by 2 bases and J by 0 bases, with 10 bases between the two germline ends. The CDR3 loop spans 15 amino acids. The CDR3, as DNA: TGTGCCAGCAGCTTATTGGCAGACATGAACACTGAAGCTTTCTTT. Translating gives CASSLLADMNTEAFF.

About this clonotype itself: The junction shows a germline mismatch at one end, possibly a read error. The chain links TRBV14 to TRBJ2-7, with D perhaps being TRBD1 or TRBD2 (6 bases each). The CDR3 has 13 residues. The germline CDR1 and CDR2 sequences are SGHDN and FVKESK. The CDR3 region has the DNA TGTGCCAGCAGCCGAGGGGGAGGTTACGAGCAGTGCTTC. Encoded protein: CASSRGGGYEQCF.

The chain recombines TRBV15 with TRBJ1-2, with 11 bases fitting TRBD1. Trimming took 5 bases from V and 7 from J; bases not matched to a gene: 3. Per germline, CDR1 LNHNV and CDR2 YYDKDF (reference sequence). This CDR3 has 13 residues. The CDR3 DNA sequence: TGTGCCACCAGCGGACAGGGGGCCGGTGGCTACACCTTC. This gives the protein CATSGQGAGGYTF. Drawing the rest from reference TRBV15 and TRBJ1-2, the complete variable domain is DAMVIQNPRYQVTQFGKPVTLSCSQTLNHNVMYWYQQKSSQAPKLLFHYYDKDFNNEADTPDNFQSRRPNTSFCFLDIRSPGLGDTAMYLCATSGQGAGGYTFGSGTRLTVV.

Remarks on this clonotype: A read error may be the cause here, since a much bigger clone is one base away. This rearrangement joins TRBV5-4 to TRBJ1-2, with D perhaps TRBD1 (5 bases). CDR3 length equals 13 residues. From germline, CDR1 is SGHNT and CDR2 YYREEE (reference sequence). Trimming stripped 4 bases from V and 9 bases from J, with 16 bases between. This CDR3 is CASSPGGVLRYTF. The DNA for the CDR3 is TGTGCCAGCAGCCCAGGAGGGGTCCTGCGCTACACCTTC.